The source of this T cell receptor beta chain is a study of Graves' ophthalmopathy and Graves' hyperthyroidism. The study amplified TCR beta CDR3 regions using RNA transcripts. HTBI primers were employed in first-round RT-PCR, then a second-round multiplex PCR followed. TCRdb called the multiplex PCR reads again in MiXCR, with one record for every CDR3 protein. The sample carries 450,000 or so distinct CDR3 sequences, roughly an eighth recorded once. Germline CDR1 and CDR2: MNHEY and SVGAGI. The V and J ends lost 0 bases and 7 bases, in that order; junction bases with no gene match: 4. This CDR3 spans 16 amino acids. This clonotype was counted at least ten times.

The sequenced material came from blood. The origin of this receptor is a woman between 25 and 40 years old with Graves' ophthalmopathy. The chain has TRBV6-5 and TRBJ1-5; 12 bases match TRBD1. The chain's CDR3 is CASSYSGTGGGQPQHF. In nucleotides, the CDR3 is TGTGCCAGCAGTTACTCCGGGACAGGGGGCGGACAGCCCCAGCATTTT.